This T cell receptor (beta chain) came from a study of OX40 agonist ivuxolimab in advanced cancers. Background on the study: Partial responses, seen in three patients, involved one hepatocellular carcinoma and two cutaneous melanomas. Findings and limits, study-wide: Partial responders receiving 0.1-3.0 mg/kg showed among the lowest clonal expansion. There were, on average, more expanded clones in CD8+ T cells than in CD4+.

Germline V CDR1 and CDR2: SGHAT, FQNNGV. The CDR3 extends over 12 amino acids. V shed 1 base and J shed 10 bases, with 10 bases lying between them. Method: immunoSEQ multiplex PCR; TCRdb's copy keeps in-frame clones and lacks some. The data show about 20,000 clones, about 83% seen once. A word on this clone: Its antigen is not known.

The clonotype was recovered from an adult with an advanced solid tumor such as melanoma, head and neck, liver or kidney cancer. Sequenced here: CD4+ or CD8+ T cells sorted from blood, sampled in a trial of the OX40 agonist ivuxolimab. The V and J genes are TRBV11-2 and TRBJ1-2; D not certain. Written as DNA, the CDR3 is TGTGCCAGCAGCTTAGCTACGACAATCTACACCTTC. Translating it yields CASSLATTIYTF.